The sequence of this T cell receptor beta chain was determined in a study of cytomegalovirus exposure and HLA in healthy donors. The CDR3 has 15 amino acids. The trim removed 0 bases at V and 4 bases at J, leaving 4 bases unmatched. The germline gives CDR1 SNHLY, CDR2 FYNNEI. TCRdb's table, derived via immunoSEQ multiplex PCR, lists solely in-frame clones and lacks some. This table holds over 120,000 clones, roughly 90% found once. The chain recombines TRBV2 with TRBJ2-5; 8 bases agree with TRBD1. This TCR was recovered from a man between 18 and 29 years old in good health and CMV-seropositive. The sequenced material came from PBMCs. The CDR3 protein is CASSEATGVVETQYF. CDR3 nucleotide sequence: TGTGCCAGCAGTGAAGCGACAGGGGTGGTAGAGACCCAGTACTTC.